A single sample is the source of the 2 T cell receptor beta chains below, sequenced in a study of T cells in tuberculosis. After thawing and overnight rest, PBMC were stained with GMM-loaded CD1B tetramer, viability dye and anti-CD3 for sorting. The CD1B tetramers carried C32 glucose monomycolate purified from Rhodococcus equi. Profiling relied on immunoSEQ multiplex PCR, and the TCRdb table lists in-frame clones only, not all of them. The sample records some 60,000 clones, approximately 80% being singletons. Sequenced input: CD1b-GMM tetramer-negative cells sorted from PBMCs. These receptors all come from an adult woman with latent tuberculosis.

In this sample, this clone turned up a few times. V gene TRBV4-3 combines with J gene TRBJ2-7; TRBD1 agrees at 9 bases. V trimming: 3 bases; J trimming: 3 bases; junction bases outside the gene matches: 6. This CDR3 is built from 15 residues. Germline lookup yields CDR1 LGHNA and CDR2 YSLEER. CDR3 residues: CASSHGDRDIYEQYF. In DNA form, the CDR3 reads TGCGCCAGCAGCCATGGGGACAGGGATATCTACGAGCAGTACTTC.

This CDR3 reads CASSTQRGSYTDTQYF. CDR3 nucleotides: TGCGCCAGCAGCACCCAACGGGGGTCGTACACAGATACGCAGTATTTT. The J gene is TRBJ2-3, the V gene TRBV5-1; possibly TRBD2 for D (6 bases). V was clipped by 4 bases and J by 2 bases, with 17 bases between them. The CDR3 is made up of 16 amino acids. From germline, CDR1 is SGHRS and CDR2 YFSETQ.